Presented here are 24 T cell receptor beta chains from one specimen sequenced in a study of cytomegalovirus exposure and HLA in healthy donors. Use of 60 Vbeta and 13 Jbeta primers characterized the PCR. The method was immunoSEQ multiplex PCR; TCRdb's version includes in-frame clones alone and lacks a portion of them. In the table there are about 180,000 clones, less than 90% of which are singletons. Sequences were obtained from PBMCs. Receptors were obtained from a girl between 5 and 17 years old in good health and CMV-seropositive.

The chain uses TRBV29-1 and TRBJ1-1; D possibly corresponds to TRBD1 (6 bases). Trimming left V 3 bases short and J 1 base short, with 18 bases between. The CDR3 totals 16 residues. Looked up from germline, CDR1 is SQVTM and CDR2 is ANQGSEA. The CDR3 loop reads CSVDPRDTGKNTEAFF. In DNA, the CDR3 is TGCAGCGTTGATCCGAGGGACACAGGGAAGAACACTGAAGCTTTCTTT.

This clone showed up just once. The rearrangement uses TRBV6-5 and TRBJ1-1; tentatively, D is TRBD1 (6 bases). Trimming pared 0 bases from V and 1 base from J, leaving 9 bases between. CDR3 length: 15 residues. Germline-derived CDR1 and CDR2 are MNHEY and SVGAGI. CDR3 protein: CASSYSATGNTEAFF. Written as DNA, the CDR3 is TGTGCCAGCAGTTACTCAGCGACAGGGAACACTGAAGCTTTCTTT.

The chain combines TRBV9 with TRBJ1-2; a possible D gene is TRBD1 (6 bases). This CDR3 region has 14 residues. The germline V and J ends were trimmed by 5 bases and 4 bases, with 15 bases remaining between them. The germline gives CDR1 SGDLS, CDR2 YYNGEE. CDR3 protein: CASRGTTGSYGYTF. The CDR3 nucleotides are TGTGCCAGCAGGGGAACTACAGGGAGCTATGGCTACACCTTC.

V usage is TRBV7-2 and J usage is TRBJ2-5; D call uncertain. Trimming cost V 3 bases and J 4 bases, with 6 bases left between them. Germline lookup yields CDR1 SGHTA and CDR2 FQGNSA. The CDR3 contains 12 residues. DNA of the CDR3: TGTGCCAGCAGCTTTCCCTTAGAGACCCAGTACTTC. Protein: CASSFPLETQYF.

This clone was counted only a few times. The chain recombines TRBV2 with TRBJ1-1; 7 nucleotides agree with TRBD1. The CDR3 length is 15 residues. V shed 5 bases and J 1 base; nucleotides not matched to a gene: 7. Germline assignment: CDR1 SNHLY and CDR2 FYNNEI. CDR3 sequence reads: CASSPDRETNTEAFF. CDR3 coding DNA: TGTGCCAGCAGTCCAGACAGGGAGACGAACACTGAAGCTTTCTTT.

The V and J genes are TRBV27 and TRBJ1-5, with 7 bases fitting TRBD1. This CDR3 contains 16 residues. Losses at the gene ends were 2 bases for V and 3 bases for J; bases not matched to a gene: 7. Germline values: CDR1 MNHEY, CDR2 SMNVEV (reference sequence). CDR3 sequence (DNA): TGTGCCAGCAGTTTAAGGGGGACAGACCACAATCAGCCCCAGCATTTT. Residues: CASSLRGTDHNQPQHF.

The DNA of the CDR3 is TGCGCCAGCAGCCGACACCGACAAAACACTGAAGCTTTCTTT. This translates into CASSRHRQNTEAFF. The V gene is TRBV4-1, the J gene TRBJ1-1; D uncertain. The ends were cut back, 4 bases at V and 2 bases at J, with 11 bases in the middle. Germline CDR1 and CDR2: MGHRA and YSYEKL. CDR3 length: 14 amino acids.

The J gene is TRBJ2-3, the V gene TRBV10-1; D might be TRBD2 (5 bases). The CDR3 is 17 residues long. Trimming took 2 bases from V and 4 from J, leaving 19 bases between them. The germline V gene has CDR1 WNHNN and CDR2 SYGVQD (reference sequence). The DNA of the CDR3 is TGCGCCAGCAGTGAGACCCCCCTAGGGTCCGGGGCAGATACGCAGTATTTT. Its protein is CASSETPLGSGADTQYF.

As concerns this clone: One end of the junction varies from germline; a read error may be responsible. V usage is TRBV7-7 and J usage is TRBJ2-5; 14 positions agree with TRBD2. CDR3 length: 15 residues. Looked up from germline, CDR1 is SSHAT and CDR2 is FNYEAQ (reference sequence). The CDR3 DNA reads TGTGCTAGCAGCTTGGGACTAGCGGGAGTTGAGACCCAGTACTTC. Translated, it gives CASSLGLAGVETQYF.

This clone was recorded once. V usage is TRBV29-1 and J usage is TRBJ2-6; D gene ambiguous. V shed 3 bases and J shed 0 bases, with 9 bases lying between them. The V gene's germline CDR1 is SQVTM and CDR2 ANQGSEA. There are 15 residues in the CDR3. The CDR3 here is CSVDNGGSGANVLTF. The DNA of the CDR3 is TGCAGCGTTGATAACGGTGGCTCTGGGGCCAACGTCCTGACTTTC. The full variable domain, rest sourced from reference TRBV29-1 and TRBJ2-6, is SAVISQKPSRDICQRGTSLTIQCQVDSQVTMMFWYRQQPGQSLTLIATANQGSEATYESGFVIDKFPISRPNLTFSTLTVSNMSPEDSSIYLCSVDNGGSGANVLTFGAGSRLTVL.

The J gene is TRBJ2-5, the V gene TRBV6-6; 7 bases fit TRBD1. Trimming removed 1 base from V and 2 bases from J; junction bases left unmatched: 4. The CDR3 length is 15 residues. The germline CDR1 and CDR2 sequences are MNHNY and SVGAGI (reference sequence). The CDR3 here is CASSYLGQPQETQYF. Written as DNA, the CDR3 is TGTGCCAGCAGTTACTTGGGACAGCCGCAAGAGACCCAGTACTTC.

This clone was seen just once. J is TRBJ1-4 and V is TRBV7-8, with 7 bases matching TRBD1. Germline V gene sequence: CDR1 SGHVS, CDR2 FQNEAQ. The CDR3 spans 14 residues. Germline trimming cut 0 bases from V and 8 bases from J; bases unmatched to any gene: 3. The CDR3 sequence: CASSLAGTEEKLFF. The CDR3 bases are TGTGCCAGCAGCTTAGCAGGGACAGAGGAAAAACTGTTTTTT. Based on the CDR3 plus reference TRBV7-8 and TRBJ1-4, the full variable domain is GAGVSQSPRYKVAKRGQDVALRCDPISGHVSLFWYQQALGQGPEFLTYFQNEAQLDKSGLPSDRFFAERPEGSVSTLKIQRTQQEDSAVYLCASSLAGTEEKLFFGSGTQLSVL.

The chain is built from TRBV4-1 and TRBJ1-1, with D maybe TRBD1 (6 bases). The CDR3 extends over 14 amino acids. Germline lookup yields CDR1 MGHRA and CDR2 YSYEKL. V was clipped by 5 bases and J by 1 base, with 11 bases between them. In nucleotides, the CDR3 is TGCGCCAGCAGCTCGATAGGGGGGAACACTGAAGCTTTCTTT. It specifies CASSSIGGNTEAFF.

This rearrangement joins TRBV29-1 to TRBJ2-3; 12 positions agree with TRBD1. Germline CDR1 and CDR2: SQVTM and ANQGSEA. The CDR3 length is 14 residues. The junction had 7 bases not matched to a gene; V was cut back by 7 bases and J by 5 bases. The CDR3 reads CSGYRDRGLDTQYF. In nucleotides, the CDR3 is TGCAGCGGATACCGGGACAGGGGGCTAGATACGCAGTATTTT.

The chain has TRBV5-1 and TRBJ1-4; 8 nucleotides line up with TRBD1. This CDR3 has 15 amino acids. Germline CDR1 reads SGHRS; CDR2 reads YFSETQ. The J segment lost 0 bases and the V segment lost 3 bases, leaving 1 base of the junction unmatched. Here the CDR3 DNA reads TGCGCCAGCAGCTCGACAGGGGCAACTAATGAAAAACTGTTTTTT. It translates to CASSSTGATNEKLFF.

DNA of the CDR3: TGCGCCAGCAGCTTGGATAGCGGGAGGGAAAACATTCAGTACTTC. Protein product: CASSLDSGRENIQYF. The chain couples TRBV5-1 to TRBJ2-4; the match to TRBD2 covers 11 bases. The CDR3 length is 15 residues. V was clipped by 0 bases and J by 5 bases; unmatched bases: 1. Germline assignment: CDR1 SGHRS and CDR2 YFSETQ.

The rearrangement links TRBV29-1 to TRBJ1-3, with D tentatively TRBD1 (5 bases). The germline V gene encodes CDR1 SQVTM and CDR2 ANQGSEA. V was shortened by 3 bases and J by 0 bases, with 12 bases between the two germline ends. The CDR3 has 15 amino acids. The CDR3 protein is CSVEAGLGSGNTIYF. CDR3 sequence (DNA): TGCAGCGTTGAGGCAGGGCTAGGCTCTGGAAACACCATATATTTT.

A single count supports this clone. V is TRBV18 and J is TRBJ1-4, with D unclear. V was clipped by 5 bases and J by 0 bases, with 10 bases between them. Germline-derived CDR1 and CDR2 are KGHSH and LQKENI. The CDR3 has 15 residues. CDR3 residues: CASSAGHATNEKLFF. The CDR3 nucleotides are TGTGCCAGCTCAGCAGGCCATGCAACTAATGAAAAACTGTTTTTT.

The chain has TRBV27 and TRBJ1-1, with 8 bases lining up with TRBD1. The CDR3 contains 12 residues. The trim removed 2 bases at V and 11 bases at J, leaving 4 bases unmatched. Per the germline V gene, CDR1 is MNHEY and CDR2 is SMNVEV (reference sequence). This chain's CDR3 is CASSLRTGPAFF. The CDR3 nucleotides read TGTGCCAGCAGTTTACGGACAGGGCCTGCTTTCTTT.

The V and J genes are TRBV28 and TRBJ1-2; D gene uncertain. V was pared by 7 bases and J by 5 bases, with 14 bases between. Germline V gives CDR1 MDHEN, CDR2 SYDVKM. The CDR3 loop spans 13 amino acids. As DNA, the CDR3 is TGTGCCAGCAACTCGGGGAGCTATTATGGCTACACCTTC. It encodes CASNSGSYYGYTF.

The rearrangement joins TRBV6-4 to TRBJ2-6; D may be TRBD1 (5 bases). V was clipped by 4 bases and J by 4 bases, with 11 bases between them. Germline lookup yields CDR1 MRHNA and CDR2 SNTAGT. The CDR3 covers 15 residues. The CDR3 sequence: CASSAQGAGANVLTF. CDR3 DNA: TGTGCCAGCAGTGCCCAGGGCGCGGGGGCCAACGTCCTGACTTTC.

The V call is TRBV5-1, the J call TRBJ1-1; the match to TRBD1 covers 7 bases. With V trimmed by 4 bases and J by 3 bases, 9 bases remained unmatched. Germline V gene sequence: CDR1 SGHRS, CDR2 YFSETQ. This CDR3 is 15 amino acids long. The CDR3 region is CASSPRTGPYTEAFF. The CDR3 DNA is TGCGCCAGCAGCCCTAGGACAGGACCTTACACTGAAGCTTTCTTT.

J is TRBJ1-5 and V is TRBV5-8; tentative D call: TRBD1 (5 bases). The V and J ends lost 3 bases and 2 bases respectively, with 15 bases between them. This CDR3 is 16 amino acids long. Per the germline V gene, CDR1 is SGHTS and CDR2 is YDEGEE. CDR3 protein: CASSSPGKTGNQPQHF. DNA for the CDR3: TGTGCCAGCAGCTCCCCAGGGAAAACAGGCAATCAGCCCCAGCATTTT.

The chain links TRBV5-1 to TRBJ2-5, with 8 nucleotides matching TRBD1. The CDR3 loop spans 14 amino acids. The V gene's germline CDR1 is SGHRS and CDR2 YFSETQ. After removal of 0 bases from V and 3 bases from J, the junction contained 1 base not matched to a gene. Here the CDR3 reads CASSLGDRKETQYF. The CDR3 DNA reads TGCGCCAGCAGCTTGGGGGACAGGAAAGAGACCCAGTACTTC.